A selection of T cell receptor beta chains follows, all from one sample in a study of T cell responses to AZD1222 COVID-19 vaccine. Clones were sequenced by immunoSEQ multiplex PCR, and TCRdb holds only the in-frame ones, with some missing. The profile covers about 73,000 clones, with 85% to 90% appearing a single time and over 1.1% taken by the ten largest. The source material was peripheral blood, sampled 28 days after the second AZD1222 dose. These receptors came from an adult who received the AZD1222 COVID-19 vaccine. The CDR3 runs from the conserved cysteine through the conserved F or W. The order of the fields is D gene, V gene, CDR3 length, J gene, clone size, CDR3 DNA, CDR3 protein. A D gene is named only where the DNA matches it firmly. Clone size, where shown, is once, few, many, or a class for clones that have expanded.

NA	TRBV19	15	TRBJ1-5	few	TGTGCCAGTAGTTATAGGACCTATAGCAATCAGCCCCAGCATTTT	CASSYRTYSNQPQHF
NA	TRBV27	14	TRBJ1-6	NA	TGTGCCAGCAGCCTAGAGGGAGGTAATTCACCCCTCCACTTT	CASSLEGGNSPLHF
NA	TRBV19	13	TRBJ2-7	NA	TGTGCCAGTAGTAACGGCCCCTCCTACGAGCAGTACTTC	CASSNGPSYEQYF
NA	TRBV19	15	TRBJ2-7	NA	TGTGCCAGTAGTATAAGGGCAGGGAGCTCCTACGAGCAGTACTTC	CASSIRAGSSYEQYF
NA	TRBV5-4	14	TRBJ2-5	few	TGTGCCAGCAGCCCGCAGCTGGAGGGGGAGACCCAGTACTTC	CASSPQLEGETQYF
NA	TRBV10-2	13	TRBJ1-2	NA	TGCGCCAGCAACAATAGAACAGCCTATGGCTACACCTTC	CASNNRTAYGYTF
NA	TRBV19	12	TRBJ2-1	NA	TGTGCCAGTAGAAAGTCCTACAATGAGCAGTTCTTC	CASRKSYNEQFF
NA	TRBV11-3	18	TRBJ1-1	NA	TGTGCCAGCAGCTCCGGTGGCATTTATGAGGGCGTGAACACTGAAGCTTTCTTT	CASSSGGIYEGVNTEAFF
NA	TRBV28	15	TRBJ1-2	NA	TGTGCCAGCAGTTTATCGCGCGACAGGCGTTATGGCTACACCTTC	CASSLSRDRRYGYTF
TRBD2	TRBV4-1	17	TRBJ2-1	NA	TGCGCCAGCGCACCATTTGGGGAGGGACGCTCCTACAATGAGCAGTTCTTC	CASAPFGEGRSYNEQFF
NA	TRBV28	12	TRBJ1-2	once	TGTGCCAGCAGTCCGAGGCGCTATGGCTACACCTTC	CASSPRRYGYTF
TRBD1	TRBV9	15	TRBJ1-2	once	TGTGCCAGCAGCGTAGAAAGGACAGGGGTTTCTGGCTACACCTTC	CASSVERTGVSGYTF
TRBD2	TRBV7-8	14	TRBJ2-3	NA	TGTGCCAGCAGTCAGGGACTAGCGTCAGATACGCAGTATTTT	CASSQGLASDTQYF
NA	TRBV6-2/TRBV6-3	13	TRBJ2-2	NA	TGTGCCAGCAGCCCCCGGGATGGCCGAGAGCTGTTTTTT	CASSPRDGRELFF
TRBD2	TRBV11-2	18	TRBJ2-4	NA	TGTGCCAGCAGCTCAGGACTAGCGGGGGCCCTAGCCAAAAACATTCAGTACTTC	CASSSGLAGALAKNIQYF
TRBD2	TRBV6-5	13	TRBJ2-7	NA	TGTGCCAGCCGCGGGGGGGCCACCTACGAGCAGTACTTC	CASRGGATYEQYF
TRBD2	TRBV28	16	TRBJ2-3	NA	TGTGCCAGCAACCAAAAGAGCGGGGGTACAACAGATACGCAGTATTTT	CASNQKSGGTTDTQYF
NA	TRBV4-2	15	TRBJ2-7	NA	TGTGCCAGCAGCCAAGGGACAGCCAATTCCTACGAGCAGTACTTC	CASSQGTANSYEQYF
NA	TRBV18	11	TRBJ1-2	NA	TGTGCCAGCTCGTACAGGGACGGCTACACCTTC	CASSYRDGYTF
TRBD1	TRBV5-1	14	TRBJ1-6	NA	TGCGCCAGCAGACGAGAACACTGGACAGGCCGAGGTTTGTTT	CASRREHWTGRGLF
NA	TRBV2	15	TRBJ2-7	NA	TGTGCCAGCACTCCGGGACTTTCAAACTCCTACGAGCAGTACTTC	CASTPGLSNSYEQYF
NA	TRBV9	14	TRBJ1-2	NA	TGTGCCAGCAGCGCTCAAGGTACACTGGAAGGCTACACCTTC	CASSAQGTLEGYTF
TRBD2	TRBV3-1/TRBV3-2	16	TRBJ2-1	NA	TGTGCCAGCAGCCAATCCGGGACTAGCGGCTACAATGAGCAGTTCTTC	CASSQSGTSGYNEQFF
NA	TRBV11-2	15	TRBJ2-7	NA	TGTGCCAGCAGCTTAGTTCCAGGGGCGGACTACGAGCAGTACTTC	CASSLVPGADYEQYF
TRBD1	TRBV18	16	TRBJ2-7	NA	TGTGCCAGCTCACCCCCGGACAGGGGCCTGTCTTACGAGCAGTACTTC	CASSPPDRGLSYEQYF
TRBD1	TRBV10-3	15	TRBJ1-6	NA	TGTGCCACCGCGATCGGACAGGGGGGTAATTCACCCCTCCACTTT	CATAIGQGGNSPLHF
NA	TRBV21-1	14	TRBJ2-1	NA	TGTGCCAGCAGCAAAAAGGACAGGGGTGGTGAGCAGTTCTTC	CASSKKDRGGEQFF
NA	TRBV7-6	20	TRBJ1-2	NA	TGTGCCAGCAGCTTAACCCCCCAGACTCCGGGCTCGTCATATAACTATGGCTACACCTTC	CASSLTPQTPGSSYNYGYTF
NA	TRBV30	15	TRBJ2-3	NA	TGTGCCTGGAGTCCCACTCCCGCTACCACAGATACGCAGTATTTT	CAWSPTPATTDTQYF
NA	TRBV6-6	13	TRBJ2-7	NA	TGTGCCAGCAGTCGGGCCAGGAGCTACGAGCAGTACTTC	CASSRARSYEQYF
NA	TRBV6-2/TRBV6-3	18	TRBJ2-2	NA	TGTGCCAGCAGTTACTCGAGGTTTTCAGGGGAGAACACCGGGGAGCTGTTTTTT	CASSYSRFSGENTGELFF
NA	TRBV28	18	TRBJ1-3	NA	TGTGCCAGCAGTGGGGACCTGTTAAGTCGGGGCTCTGGAAACACCATATATTTT	CASSGDLLSRGSGNTIYF
TRBD1	TRBV3-1/TRBV3-2	15	TRBJ1-1	NA	TGTGCCAGCAGCCGGACAGGGTACTACGACACTGAAGCTTTCTTT	CASSRTGYYDTEAFF
NA	TRBV6-2/TRBV6-3	17	TRBJ1-5	once	TGTGCCAGCAGTTACTCGAGTTGGTACGGGATTAATCAGCCCCAGCATTTT	CASSYSSWYGINQPQHF
TRBD1	TRBV4-3	14	TRBJ1-6	once	TGCGCCAGCAGCCGGGACAGGGGATATTCACCCCTCCACTTT	CASSRDRGYSPLHF
NA	TRBV19	13	TRBJ1-5	NA	TGTGCCAGTAGTTCCCATAGCAATCAGCCCCAGCATTTT	CASSSHSNQPQHF
TRBD1	TRBV11-2	19	TRBJ1-2	NA	TGTGCCAGCAGCTCAGTCCCAATTGTCGGGGACAGGGACGACTATGGCTACACCTTC	CASSSVPIVGDRDDYGYTF
NA	TRBV18	14	TRBJ1-6	NA	TGTGCCAGCTCTCCGGAGAGGGCCAACTCACCCCTCCACTTT	CASSPERANSPLHF
TRBD1	TRBV6-5	13	TRBJ1-1	NA	TGTGCCGGACAGGAGGCAGGAGGGACTGAAGCTTTCTTT	CAGQEAGGTEAFF
TRBD2	TRBV28	15	TRBJ2-1	once	TGTGCCAGCAGGTATAGCGGGGACACCTACAATGAGCAGTTCTTC	CASRYSGDTYNEQFF
NA	TRBV2	14	TRBJ1-4	NA	TGTGCCAGCAGTGAGAACAGGTTCCGGGAAAAACTGTTTTTT	CASSENRFREKLFF
NA	TRBV2	14	TRBJ2-2	NA	TGTGCCAGCAGTGACGCAGGGGTCACCGGGGAGCTGTTTTTT	CASSDAGVTGELFF
NA	TRBV18	14	TRBJ1-3	NA	TGTGCCAGCTCACCACGAGGTCGGGGAAACACCATATATTTT	CASSPRGRGNTIYF
NA	TRBV25-1	12	TRBJ2-1	few	TGTGCCAGCAGTGAATCCAGAGATGAGCAGTTCTTC	CASSESRDEQFF
NA	TRBV3-1/TRBV3-2	15	TRBJ2-6	NA	TGTGCCAGCAGCCTCGAGGGGCCTGGGGCCAACGTCCTGACTTTC	CASSLEGPGANVLTF
NA	TRBV5-4	14	TRBJ2-2	NA	TGTGCCAGCAGCTTCTTAGAAGGGACCGGGGAGCTGTTTTTT	CASSFLEGTGELFF
NA	TRBV7-3	14	TRBJ1-1	NA	TGTGCCAGCAGCTTAAATGCAGGGAACACTGAAGCTTTCTTT	CASSLNAGNTEAFF
NA	TRBV6-5	16	TRBJ1-2	NA	TGTGCCAGCAGTTACACATGGCAAGCAATTAACTATGGCTACACCTTC	CASSYTWQAINYGYTF